This paragraph reports one T cell receptor beta chain. Antigen unknown. Trimming pared 0 bases from V and 0 bases from J, leaving 9 bases between. Germline CDR1 and CDR2: SGDLS and YYNGEE. CDR3 length: 15 residues. Excluded were patients having autoimmune disease history or systemic immunosuppression. TCRdb keeps only in-frame clones here, not all; method: immunoSEQ multiplex PCR. The sample holds tens of thousands of clones, roughly nine tenths seen once. The source of the sample is a study of OX40 agonist ivuxolimab in advanced cancers. Study-level results: Certain nonresponding patients likewise had low normalized T-cell clonal expansion. At 0.1 to 3.0 mg/kg and by week 6, clonal expansion occurred in CD4+ and CD8+ blood T cells. Some of the lowest clonal expansion was seen in partial responders at 0.1-3.0 mg/kg.

The source material was CD4+ or CD8+ T cells sorted from blood, sampled in a trial of the OX40 agonist ivuxolimab. This sequence originates from an adult with an advanced solid tumor such as melanoma, head and neck, liver or kidney cancer. V is TRBV9 and J is TRBJ1-1, with D unresolved. The CDR3 DNA reads TGTGCCAGCAGCGTAGCCCCGGCCATGAACACTGAAGCTTTCTTT. Translation: CASSVAPAMNTEAFF.